This T cell receptor beta chain was sequenced during a study of OX40 agonist ivuxolimab in advanced cancers. Sequenced by immunoSEQ multiplex PCR; TCRdb stores in-frame clones only, minus some. The profile shows 55,000 to 90,000 clones, around 90% of them singletons. The CDR3 spans 13 residues. Germline V gene sequence: CDR1 ENHRY, CDR2 SYGVKD. The V end lost 5 bases, the J end lost 4 bases, and 12 bases lay between the germline ends. Sequences were derived from CD4+ or CD8+ T cells sorted from blood, sampled in a trial of the OX40 agonist ivuxolimab. This TCR was recovered from an adult with an advanced solid tumor such as melanoma, head and neck, liver or kidney cancer. This sequence joins TRBV10-3 and TRBJ2-7; D may be TRBD1 (6 bases). The CDR3 nucleotides are TGTGCCATCAGTTCCCGGGACAAGTACGAGCAGTACTTC. It is translated as CAISSRDKYEQYF.